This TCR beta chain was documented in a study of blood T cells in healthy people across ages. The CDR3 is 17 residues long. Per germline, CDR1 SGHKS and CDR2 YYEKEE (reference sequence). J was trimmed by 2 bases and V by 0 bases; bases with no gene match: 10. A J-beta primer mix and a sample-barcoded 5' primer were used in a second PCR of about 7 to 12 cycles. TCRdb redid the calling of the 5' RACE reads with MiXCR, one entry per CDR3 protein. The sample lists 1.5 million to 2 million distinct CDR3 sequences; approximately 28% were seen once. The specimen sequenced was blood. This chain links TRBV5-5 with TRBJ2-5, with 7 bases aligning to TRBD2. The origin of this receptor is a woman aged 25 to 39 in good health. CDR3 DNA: TGTGCCAGCAGCTTGGCGGTCTGGGGGGGAGGGCAAGAGACCCAGTACTTC. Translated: CASSLAVWGGGQETQYF.